The source of this T cell receptor (beta chain) is a study of shared clonotypes between healthy human individuals. The protocol was immunoSEQ multiplex PCR, while the TCRdb copy is restricted to in-frame clones and leaves out a portion. The data hold some 2.3 million clones, with approximately 93% observed a single time. The V gene lost 5 bases and the J gene lost 4 bases, with 8 bases spanning the gap. Germline assignment: CDR1 LNHDA and CDR2 SQIVND (reference sequence). This CDR3 spans 12 amino acids. The sequence derives from a young man in good health. Some clones in this sample may be carry-over from other donors' samples. The sample was naive CD4+ T cells from PBMCs. Specified subset: CD45RA+ positively selected. The rearrangement uses TRBV19 and TRBJ2-5; tentative D call: TRBD1 (5 bases). The CDR3 loop is CASSDRGETQYF. The CDR3 region has the DNA TGTGCCAGTAGTGATAGGGGAGAGACCCAGTACTTC.